One sample yielded the 8 T cell receptor beta chains listed below, sequenced in a study of blood T cell repertoires in COVID-19 (dated by TCRdb to the early 2020s). Preparation of the library involved the immunoSEQ multiplex PCR assay. Drawn from immuneACCESS, this table holds only the in-frame rearrangements with V and J called that TCRdb kept. Clones are partly lost; checked studies trace under half to an unresolved V gene and leave the rest unexplained. For this sample there are 150,000 to 200,000 clones; about nine tenths appear just once. The biggest ten clones account for over 9.5% of the sample. Sample: peripheral blood. The receptors shown here come from a woman between 55 and 75 years old with COVID-19, enrolled during active disease.

The chain combines TRBV18 with TRBJ2-1; TRBD2 agrees at 15 bases. The CDR3 extends over 18 amino acids. The trim removed 3 bases at V and 5 bases at J, leaving 8 bases unmatched. CDR1 is KGHSH, CDR2 LQKENI, per germline. The DNA of the CDR3 is TGTGCCAGCTCACCGGGGACTAGCGGGAGGCTCGCGGACAATGAGCAGTTCTTC. Its translation: CASSPGTSGRLADNEQFF.

In its sample, this clone was seen once. The chain recombines TRBV6-2 or TRBV6-3 with TRBJ2-1; tentative D call: TRBD1 (6 bases). The length of the CDR3 is 17 residues. Per the germline V gene, CDR1 is MNHEY and CDR2 is SVGEGT. Trimming removed 4 bases from V and 2 bases from J, with 18 bases in between. CDR3 bases: TGTGCCAGCAGTTGGGACAAGCCCCTTCCCCCCTACAATGAGCAGTTCTTC. Protein product: CASSWDKPLPPYNEQFF.

There are a few counts of this clone. The chain links TRBV27 to TRBJ2-7, with a weak D call TRBD1 (5 bases). V was cut by 2 bases and J by 0 bases, with 5 bases left in between. The CDR3 has 13 residues. CDR1 and CDR2 from the germline V gene are MNHEY and SMNVEV (reference sequence). This chain's CDR3 is CASSLTGSYEQYF. As DNA, the CDR3 is TGTGCCAGCAGTTTAACAGGCTCCTACGAGCAGTACTTC.

The chain combines TRBV5-1 with TRBJ2-5, with D maybe TRBD2 (6 bases). The germline V gene has CDR1 SGHRS and CDR2 YFSETQ. The V gene lost 0 bases and the J gene lost 1 base, with 7 bases spanning the gap. The CDR3 has 14 residues. The CDR3 DNA reads TGCGCCAGCAGCTTGGTGGGGGGCCAAGAGACCCAGTACTTC. Its protein product is CASSLVGGQETQYF.

The genes are TRBV10-1 and TRBJ2-5, with D possibly TRBD2 on 5 matching bases. The V gene's germline CDR1 is WNHNN and CDR2 SYGVQD (reference sequence). Trimming removed 6 bases at V and 3 bases at J, with 8 bases between. The CDR3 length is 12 residues. This CDR3 reads CASSRGEETQYF. For the CDR3, the DNA is TGCGCCAGCAGCCGGGGAGAAGAGACCCAGTACTTC.

V is TRBV30 and J is TRBJ2-7; a possible D gene is TRBD1 (5 bases). Germline values: CDR1 GTSNPN, CDR2 SVGIG (reference sequence). V was trimmed by 4 bases and J by 5 bases, leaving 18 bases between them. This CDR3 contains 14 residues. This CDR3 is CAWTQGTSVHEQYF. Here the CDR3 DNA reads TGTGCCTGGACGCAGGGCACAAGCGTCCACGAGCAGTACTTC.

The chain joins TRBV13 to TRBJ2-7; the match to TRBD2 covers 12 bases. Germline values: CDR1 PRHDT, CDR2 FYEKMQ (reference sequence). The V gene end was trimmed by 4 bases and the J gene end by 5 bases; junction bases not matched to a gene: 6. The CDR3 extends over 15 amino acids. In nucleotides, the CDR3 is TGTGCCAGCAGCTCTCTAGCGGGAGGGGAAAACGAGCAGTACTTC. Protein sequence: CASSSLAGGENEQYF.

V is TRBV7-2 and J is TRBJ2-5; 12 bases line up with TRBD2. Germline CDR1 reads SGHTA; CDR2 reads FQGNSA. V gave up 0 bases and J gave up 0 bases; unmatched junction bases: 11. The CDR3 sequence is 20 residues long. In nucleotides, the CDR3 is TGTGCCAGCAGCTTAGCGTCGACGGCTAGCGGGAGGGGGTACCAAGAGACCCAGTACTTC. It is translated as CASSLASTASGRGYQETQYF. The full variable domain, completed using reference TRBV7-2 and TRBJ2-5, is GAGVSQSPSNKVTEKGKDVELRCDPISGHTALYWYRQSLGQGLEFLIYFQGNSAPDKSGLPSDRFSAERTGGSVSTLTIQRTQQEDSAVYLCASSLASTASGRGYQETQYFGPGTRLLVL.